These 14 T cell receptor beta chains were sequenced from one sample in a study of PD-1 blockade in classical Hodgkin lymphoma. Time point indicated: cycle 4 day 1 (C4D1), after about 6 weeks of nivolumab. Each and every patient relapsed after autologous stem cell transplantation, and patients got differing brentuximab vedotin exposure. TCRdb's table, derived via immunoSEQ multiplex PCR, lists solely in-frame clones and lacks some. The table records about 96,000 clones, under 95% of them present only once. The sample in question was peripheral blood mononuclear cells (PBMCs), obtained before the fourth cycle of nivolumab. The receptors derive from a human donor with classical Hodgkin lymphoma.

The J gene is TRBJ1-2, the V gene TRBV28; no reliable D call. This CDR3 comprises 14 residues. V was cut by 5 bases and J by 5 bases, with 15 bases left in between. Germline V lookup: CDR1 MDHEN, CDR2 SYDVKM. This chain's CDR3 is CASSDVRLGYGYTF. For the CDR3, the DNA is TGTGCCAGCAGTGATGTCCGCTTAGGGTATGGCTACACCTTC.

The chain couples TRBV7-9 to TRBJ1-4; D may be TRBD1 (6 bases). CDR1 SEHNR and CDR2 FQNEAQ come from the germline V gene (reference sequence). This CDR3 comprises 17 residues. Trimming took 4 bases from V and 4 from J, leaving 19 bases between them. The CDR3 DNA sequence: TGTGCCAGCAGCTCGGGACAAACCTTCACGGTTAATGAAAAACTGTTTTTT. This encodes CASSSGQTFTVNEKLFF.

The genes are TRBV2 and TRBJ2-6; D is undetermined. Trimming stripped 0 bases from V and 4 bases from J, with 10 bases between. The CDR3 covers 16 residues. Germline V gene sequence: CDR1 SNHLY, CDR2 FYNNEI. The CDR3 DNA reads TGTGCCAGCAGTGAAGCTGCCCCCTGGGGGGCCAACGTCCTGACTTTC. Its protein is CASSEAAPWGANVLTF.

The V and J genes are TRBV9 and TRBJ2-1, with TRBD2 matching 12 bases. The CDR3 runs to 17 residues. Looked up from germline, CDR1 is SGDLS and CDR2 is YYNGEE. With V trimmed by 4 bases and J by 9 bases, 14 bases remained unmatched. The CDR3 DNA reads TGTGCCAGCAGCATGCAGACTAGCGGGAGTCTTGTGAGTGAGCAGTTCTTC. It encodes CASSMQTSGSLVSEQFF. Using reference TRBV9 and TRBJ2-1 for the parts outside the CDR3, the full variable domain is DSGVTQTPKHLITATGQRVTLRCSPRSGDLSVYWYQQSLDQGLQFLIQYYNGEERAKGNILERFSAQQFPDLHSELNLSSLELGDSALYFCASSMQTSGSLVSEQFFGPGTRLTVL.

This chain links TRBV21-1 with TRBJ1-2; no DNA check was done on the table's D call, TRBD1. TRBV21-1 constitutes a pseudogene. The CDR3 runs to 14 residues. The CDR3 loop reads CASSKTADRYGYTF. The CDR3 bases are TGTGCCAGCAGCAAAACGGCGGACAGGTATGGCTACACCTTC.

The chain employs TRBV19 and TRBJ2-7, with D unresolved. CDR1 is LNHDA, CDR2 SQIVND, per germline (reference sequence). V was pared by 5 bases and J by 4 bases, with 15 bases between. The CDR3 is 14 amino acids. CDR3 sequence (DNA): TGTGCCAGTAGTGAATCCGGGCCCAATTACGAGCAGTACTTC. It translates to CASSESGPNYEQYF.

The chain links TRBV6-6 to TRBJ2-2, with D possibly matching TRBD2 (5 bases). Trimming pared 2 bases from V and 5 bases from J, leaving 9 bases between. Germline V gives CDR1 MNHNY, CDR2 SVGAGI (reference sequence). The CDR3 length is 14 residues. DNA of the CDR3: TGTGCCAGCAGTTACCGGGGTAGAACCGGGGAGCTGTTTTTT. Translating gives CASSYRGRTGELFF.

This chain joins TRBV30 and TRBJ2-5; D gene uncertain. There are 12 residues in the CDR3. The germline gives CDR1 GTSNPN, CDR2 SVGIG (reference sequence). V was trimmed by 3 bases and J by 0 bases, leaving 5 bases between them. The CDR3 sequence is CAWRADQETQYF. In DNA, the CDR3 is TGTGCCTGGAGGGCCGACCAAGAGACCCAGTACTTC.

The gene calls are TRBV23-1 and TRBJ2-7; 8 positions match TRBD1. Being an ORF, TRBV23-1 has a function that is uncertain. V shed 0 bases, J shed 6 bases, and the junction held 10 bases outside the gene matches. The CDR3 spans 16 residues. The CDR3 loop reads CASSQSGRQGAGEQYF. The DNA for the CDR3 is TGCGCCAGCAGTCAATCGGGGCGCCAGGGGGCCGGCGAGCAGTACTTC.

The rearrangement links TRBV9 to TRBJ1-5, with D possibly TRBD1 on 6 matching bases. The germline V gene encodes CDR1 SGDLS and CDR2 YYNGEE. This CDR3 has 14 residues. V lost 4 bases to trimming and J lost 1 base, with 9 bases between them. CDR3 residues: CASSRDTSNQPQHF. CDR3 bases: TGTGCCAGCAGCCGGGACACAAGCAATCAGCCCCAGCATTTT.

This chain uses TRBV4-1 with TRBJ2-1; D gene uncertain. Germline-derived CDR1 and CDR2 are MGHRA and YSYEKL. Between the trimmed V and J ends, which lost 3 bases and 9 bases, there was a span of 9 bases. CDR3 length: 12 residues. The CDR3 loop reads CASSQIPFEQFF. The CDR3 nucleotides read TGCGCCAGCAGCCAGATACCCTTTGAGCAGTTCTTC.

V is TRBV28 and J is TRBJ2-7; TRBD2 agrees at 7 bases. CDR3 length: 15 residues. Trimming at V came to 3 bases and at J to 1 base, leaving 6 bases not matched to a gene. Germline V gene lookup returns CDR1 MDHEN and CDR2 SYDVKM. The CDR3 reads CASSLPSGGSYEQYF. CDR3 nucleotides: TGTGCCAGCAGTTTGCCTAGCGGTGGTTCCTACGAGCAGTACTTC.

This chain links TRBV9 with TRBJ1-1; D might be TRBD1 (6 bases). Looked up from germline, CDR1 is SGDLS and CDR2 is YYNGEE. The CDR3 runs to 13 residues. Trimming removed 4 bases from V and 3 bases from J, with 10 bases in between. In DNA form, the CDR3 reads TGTGCCAGCAGCCCGGGGGGCTACACTGAAGCTTTCTTT. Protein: CASSPGGYTEAFF.

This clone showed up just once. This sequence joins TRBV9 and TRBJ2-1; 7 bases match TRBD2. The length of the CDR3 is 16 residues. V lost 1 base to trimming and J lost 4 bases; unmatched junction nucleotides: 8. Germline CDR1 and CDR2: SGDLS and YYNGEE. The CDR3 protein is CASSVHGLVAYNEQFF. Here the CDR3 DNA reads TGTGCCAGCAGCGTACACGGACTAGTCGCTTACAATGAGCAGTTCTTC.